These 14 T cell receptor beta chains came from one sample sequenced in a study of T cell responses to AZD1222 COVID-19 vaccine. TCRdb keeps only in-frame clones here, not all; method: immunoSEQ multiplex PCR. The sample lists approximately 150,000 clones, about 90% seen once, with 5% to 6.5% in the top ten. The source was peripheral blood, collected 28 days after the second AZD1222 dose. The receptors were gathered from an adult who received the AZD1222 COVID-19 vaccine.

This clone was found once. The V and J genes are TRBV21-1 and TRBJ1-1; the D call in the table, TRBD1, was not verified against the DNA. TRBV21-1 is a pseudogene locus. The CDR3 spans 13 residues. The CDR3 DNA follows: TGTGCCAGCAGCAAAAATACCCAGGGGGAAGCTTTCTTT. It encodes CASSKNTQGEAFF.

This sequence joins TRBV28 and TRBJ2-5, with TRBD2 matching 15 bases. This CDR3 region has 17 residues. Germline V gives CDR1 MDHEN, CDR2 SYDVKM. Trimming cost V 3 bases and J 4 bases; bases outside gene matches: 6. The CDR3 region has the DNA TGTGCCAGCAGTTTTGGGACTAGCGGGGGGAGACGAGAGACCCAGTACTTC. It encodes CASSFGTSGGRRETQYF. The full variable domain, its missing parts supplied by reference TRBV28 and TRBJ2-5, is DVKVTQSSRYLVKRTGEKVFLECVQDMDHENMFWYRQDPGLGLRLIYFSYDVKMKEKGDIPEGYSVSREKKERFSLILESASTNQTSMYLCASSFGTSGGRRETQYFGPGTRLLVL.

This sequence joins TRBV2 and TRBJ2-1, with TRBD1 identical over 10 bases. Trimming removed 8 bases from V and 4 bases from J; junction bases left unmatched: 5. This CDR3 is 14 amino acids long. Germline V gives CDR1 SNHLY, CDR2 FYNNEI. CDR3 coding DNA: TGTGCCAGCCGTGGGGACAGGGGATACAATGAGCAGTTCTTC. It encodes CASRGDRGYNEQFF.

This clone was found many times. The CDR3 reads CATSRDRDSYEQYF. DNA of the CDR3: TGTGCCACCAGCAGGGACAGGGACTCCTACGAGCAGTACTTC. The chain employs TRBV6-5 and TRBJ2-7, with TRBD1 identical over 9 bases. Germline V gene sequence: CDR1 MNHEY, CDR2 SVGAGI. V gave up 10 bases and J gave up 0 bases; unmatched junction bases: 7. The CDR3 extends over 14 amino acids.

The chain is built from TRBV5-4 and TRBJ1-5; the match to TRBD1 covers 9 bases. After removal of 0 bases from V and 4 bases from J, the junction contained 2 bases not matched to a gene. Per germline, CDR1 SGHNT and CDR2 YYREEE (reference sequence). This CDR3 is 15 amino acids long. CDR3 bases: TGTGCCAGCAGCTTGGCCGGGACAGGGAATCAGCCCCAGCATTTT. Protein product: CASSLAGTGNQPQHF.

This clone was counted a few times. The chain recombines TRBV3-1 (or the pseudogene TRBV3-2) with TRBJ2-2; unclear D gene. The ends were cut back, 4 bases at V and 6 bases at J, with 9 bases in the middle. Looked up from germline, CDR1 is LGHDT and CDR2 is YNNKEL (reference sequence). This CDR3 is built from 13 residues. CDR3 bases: TGTGCCAGCAGCCTCGCCTCGGCCGGGGAGCTGTTTTTT. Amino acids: CASSLASAGELFF.

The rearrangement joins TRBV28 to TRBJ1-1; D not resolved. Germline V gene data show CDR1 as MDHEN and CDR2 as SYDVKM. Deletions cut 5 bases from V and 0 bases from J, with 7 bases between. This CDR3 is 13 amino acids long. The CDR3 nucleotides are TGTGCCAGCAGTGCACAGATGAACACTGAAGCTTTCTTT. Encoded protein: CASSAQMNTEAFF. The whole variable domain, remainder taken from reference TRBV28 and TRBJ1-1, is DVKVTQSSRYLVKRTGEKVFLECVQDMDHENMFWYRQDPGLGLRLIYFSYDVKMKEKGDIPEGYSVSREKKERFSLILESASTNQTSMYLCASSAQMNTEAFFGQGTRLTVV.

DNA for the CDR3: TGTGCCAGCAGTTACTCGTACGACAGCTACGAGCAGTACTTC. Its translation: CASSYSYDSYEQYF. The V call is TRBV6-5, the J call TRBJ2-7, with D perhaps matching TRBD1 (5 bases). The CDR3 totals 14 residues. CDR1 MNHEY and CDR2 SVGAGI come from the germline V gene. Trimming removed 0 bases from V and 3 bases from J, with 9 bases in between.

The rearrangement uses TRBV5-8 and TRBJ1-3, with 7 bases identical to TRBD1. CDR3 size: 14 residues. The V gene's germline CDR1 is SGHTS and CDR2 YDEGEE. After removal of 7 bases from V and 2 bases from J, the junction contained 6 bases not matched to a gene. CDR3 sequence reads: CASAQGVPGNTIYF. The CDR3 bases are TGTGCCAGCGCCCAGGGGGTTCCTGGAAACACCATATATTTT.

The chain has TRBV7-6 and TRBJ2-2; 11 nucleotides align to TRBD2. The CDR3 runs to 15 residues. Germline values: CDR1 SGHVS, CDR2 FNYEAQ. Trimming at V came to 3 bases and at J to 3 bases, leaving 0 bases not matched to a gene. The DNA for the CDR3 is TGTGCCAGCAGCTTTAGCGGGGGGGACACCGGGGAGCTGTTTTTT. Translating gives CASSFSGGDTGELFF.

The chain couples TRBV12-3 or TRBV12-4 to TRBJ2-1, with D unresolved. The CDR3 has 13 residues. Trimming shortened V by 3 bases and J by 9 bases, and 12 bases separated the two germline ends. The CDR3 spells CASSFSESREQFF. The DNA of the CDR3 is TGTGCCAGCAGTTTCTCGGAGTCTCGTGAGCAGTTCTTC.

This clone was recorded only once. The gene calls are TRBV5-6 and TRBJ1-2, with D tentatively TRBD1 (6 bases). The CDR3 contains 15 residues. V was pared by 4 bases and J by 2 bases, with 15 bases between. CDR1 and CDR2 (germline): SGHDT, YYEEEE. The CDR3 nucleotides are TGTGCCAGCAGCCCATGGGACACCAGAAACTATGGCTACACCTTC. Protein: CASSPWDTRNYGYTF.

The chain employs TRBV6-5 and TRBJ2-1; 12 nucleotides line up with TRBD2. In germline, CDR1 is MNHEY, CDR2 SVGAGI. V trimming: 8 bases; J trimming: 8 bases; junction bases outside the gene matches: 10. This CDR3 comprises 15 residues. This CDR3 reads CASLPLAGGPYEQFF. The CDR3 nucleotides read TGTGCCAGCCTGCCCCTAGCGGGGGGGCCCTATGAGCAGTTCTTC.

The CDR3 nucleotides are TGTGCCAGCTCACTTGGGGGGTTTTGGGAAAAACTGTTTTTT. Translating gives CASSLGGFWEKLFF. This chain links TRBV7-9 with TRBJ1-4; D perhaps matches TRBD1 (5 bases). The CDR3 extends over 14 amino acids. Germline loops: CDR1 SEHNR, CDR2 FQNEAQ (reference sequence). The V end was cut by 8 bases, the J end by 8 bases, with 18 bases between.